Sequencing of this TCR beta chain was carried out in a study of CD8 T cells in Susac syndrome. Random hexamers primed reverse transcription of about 0.5 to 1 ug RNA. Multiplex PCR with immunoSEQ amplified the TCR beta CDR3 across 54 Vbeta and 13 Jbeta. From the immunoSEQ multiplex PCR reads, TCRdb called clonotypes with MiXCR, one entry per CDR3 protein. The sample comprises about 200,000 distinct CDR3 sequences, more than 85% of which are singletons, and around 0.1% rests with the top ten. The CDR3 contains 16 residues. Germline V CDR1 and CDR2: SGHRS, YFSETQ. V gave up 1 base and J gave up 0 bases; unmatched junction bases: 4. From blood CD8+ and CD4+ T cells, TCR beta sequences were generated.

This chain uses TRBV5-1 with TRBJ2-5, with 9 bases that match TRBD2. Sequenced input: CD4+ T cells from PBMCs. This clonotype was obtained from a human donor with Susac syndrome. CDR3 DNA: TGCGCCAGCAGCTTGTCTAGCGGGATGTACCAAGAGACCCAGTACTTC. Protein sequence: CASSLSSGMYQETQYF.